The present T cell receptor (beta chain) was sequenced within a study of T cells expressing NK-cell markers. Across the study: The TCR beta repertoires were obtained from sorted CD3+CD56+NKG2C+, CD3+CD56+NKG2C- and CD3+CD56-NKG2C+ T cells.

The CDR3 is made up of 14 amino acids. Germline V lookup: CDR1 SGHTA, CDR2 FQGTGA. 5'RACE template switching built TCR beta cDNA with unique molecular identifiers. TCRdb reanalyzed the 5' RACE reads and collapses them to one entry per CDR3 protein, without DNA. The repertoire table contains about 450,000 distinct CDR3 sequences. On this clonotype itself: Its specificity is unknown.

Whole-study findings and limits: One observes that, in a handful of donors, these clonotypes were also the leading ones within the CD3+CD56-NKG2C+ fraction.

The chain recombines TRBV7-3 with TRBJ2-2; absent DNA, TCRdb's TRBD2 call cannot be checked. This receptor was taken from a woman aged 18 to 75 in good health. The sequenced material came from blood T cells: a sorted CD56 or NKG2C T cell subset, CD4+ or CD8+ T cells, or bulk PBMC T cells (not recorded which). CDR3 residues: CASSRLAGTGELFF.